These T cell receptor beta chains were read from a single sample in a study of type 1 and type 2 diabetes patients. TCRdb re-called the multiplex PCR reads through MiXCR, storing one row per CDR3 protein. The sample includes some 250,000 distinct CDR3 sequences, around 50% of them seen just once. Material: peripheral blood mononuclear cells (PBMCs). These receptors were collected from a man between 18 and 29 years old with type 2 diabetes. Each CDR3 is given with its conserved first and last residue. Each record gives: V gene, J gene, D gene, clone size, CDR3 protein, CDR3 DNA. A D gene is named only where the DNA matches it firmly. Rows may omit the clone size; those that give it use once, few, many or a size class.

TRBV7-9,TRBJ1-1,TRBD1,-,CASWGRGQGTEAFF,TGTGCCAGCTGGGGTAGGGGGCAAGGGACTGAAGCTTTCTTT
TRBV19,TRBJ2-3,-,few,CASSPSLDTQYF,TGTGCCAGTAGTCCCTCCCTCGATACGCAGTATTTT
TRBV6-6,TRBJ2-2,TRBD1,-,CASSYSNDYRDRENTGELFF,TGTGCCAGCAGTTACTCGAACGACTATCGGGACAGGGAAAACACCGGGGAGCTGTTTTTT
TRBV2,TRBJ1-1,-,-,CASLPRGPRGANTEAFF,TGTGCCAGTCTCCCGCGGGGGCCGAGAGGTGCGAACACTGAAGCTTTCTTT
TRBV19,TRBJ1-2,-,many,CASSTDRHWAGYTF,TGTGCCAGTAGTACCGATCGACATTGGGCCGGCTACACCTTC
TRBV6-1,TRBJ2-5,-,-,CASSEIQAGEAQYF,TGTGCCAGCAGTGAAATTCAGGCAGGGGAGGCCCAGTACTTC
TRBV5-6,TRBJ2-7,-,-,CASSLALASYEQYF,TGTGCCAGCAGCTTGGCCCTGGCATCCTACGAGCAGTACTTC
TRBV19,TRBJ1-3,TRBD1,-,CASRWTGGSGNTIYF,TGTGCCAGTAGATGGACAGGGGGCTCTGGAAACACCATATATTTT
TRBV25-1,TRBJ2-3,-,-,CASGLATSTDTQYF,TGTGCCAGCGGGCTGGCAACTAGCACAGATACGCAGTATTTT
TRBV10-3,TRBJ1-2,TRBD1,many,CATNKDGQGLYGYTF,TGTGCCACCAATAAAGACGGACAGGGACTCTATGGCTACACCTTC
TRBV7-3,TRBJ1-2,-,-,CASTPGRYNYGYTF,TGTGCCAGCACCCCCGGGCGATACAACTATGGCTACACCTTC
TRBV6-6,TRBJ2-6,-,-,CASSATRAGSKAGANVLTF,TGTGCCAGCAGCGCCACGAGAGCAGGATCAAAGGCTGGGGCCAACGTCCTGACTTTC
TRBV27,TRBJ2-7,TRBD2,few,CACANSGGTYEQYF,TGTGCCTGCGCAAATAGCGGGGGAACCTACGAGCAGTACTTC
TRBV7-2,TRBJ2-3,-,few,CASVKPGLSTDTQYF,TGTGCCAGTGTCAAACCGGGACTTAGCACAGATACGCAGTATTTT
TRBV2,TRBJ2-7,-,-,CASRTIDRSYEQYF,TGTGCCAGCAGAACCATAGACAGATCCTACGAGCAGTACTTC
TRBV15,TRBJ2-7,-,few,CATSRYRDPTYEQYF,TGTGCCACCAGCAGATACCGGGACCCCACCTACGAGCAGTACTTC
TRBV27,TRBJ1-1,-,few,CASSQSRENTEAFF,TGTGCCAGCAGTCAATCACGGGAGAACACTGAAGCTTTCTTT
TRBV9,TRBJ2-7,TRBD1,-,CASSVGQGVVGEQYF,TGTGCCAGCAGCGTGGGTCAGGGGGTGGTCGGCGAGCAGTACTTC
TRBV4-3,TRBJ2-7,-,-,CASSHSRAYKQYF,TGCGCCAGCAGCCATTCGAGGGCCTACAAGCAGTACTTC
TRBV7-3,TRBJ2-1,-,-,CASSLSSSTEQFF,TGTGCCAGCAGCTTATCCTCCTCTACAGAGCAGTTCTTC
TRBV11-2,TRBJ1-1,-,once,CASNLGGAEAFF,TGTGCCAGCAACTTGGGAGGGGCTGAAGCTTTCTTT
TRBV7-2,TRBJ1-5,-,few,CASSLTPNSNQPQHF,TGTGCCAGCAGCTTAACACCGAATAGCAATCAGCCCCAGCATTTT